These 11 T cell receptor beta chains came from one sample sequenced in a study of radiation and T cells in renal cell carcinoma. Repertoires were generated with immunoSEQ multiplex PCR, while TCRdb's copy carries only in-frame clones and drops some. In the table there are about 130,000 clones, around nine tenths of which are singletons. The time point is: baseline pretreatment blood. The treatment: 15 Gy SBRT to primary tumor, nephrectomy 4 weeks later. The material was blood, obtained from a patient whose treatment included radiotherapy and nephrectomy. The source is a woman aged 45-65 years with renal cell carcinoma.

J is TRBJ1-5 and V is TRBV19; the D is unclear. This CDR3 has 17 amino acids. The V and J ends lost 5 bases and 0 bases respectively, with 17 bases between them. Germline CDR1 LNHDA, CDR2 SQIVND (reference sequence). This CDR3 reads CASSSAALAYSNQPQHF. For the CDR3, the DNA is TGTGCCAGTAGTTCCGCCGCACTGGCATATAGCAATCAGCCCCAGCATTTT.

The chain is built from TRBV25-1 and TRBJ2-2, with 7 bases matching TRBD2. With 4 bases clipped from V and 7 bases from J, the junction kept 12 bases outside the gene matches. Germline lookup yields CDR1 MGHDK and CDR2 SYGVNS. The CDR3 runs 16 residues. The CDR3 bases are TGTGCCAGCAGTGTGGGAGGGGCAGGAGCTGGCGGGGAGCTGTTTTTT. This sequence encodes CASSVGGAGAGGELFF.

CDR3: CASRTEIYGYTF. The CDR3 region has the DNA TGTGCCAGCCGGACAGAAATTTATGGCTACACCTTC. The chain combines TRBV19 with TRBJ1-2; tentative D call: TRBD1 (6 bases). The length of the CDR3 is 12 residues. The V end was cut by 9 bases, the J end by 5 bases, with 13 bases between. Germline values: CDR1 LNHDA, CDR2 SQIVND (reference sequence).

The genes are TRBV19 and TRBJ1-2, with D unresolved. Germline values: CDR1 LNHDA, CDR2 SQIVND (reference sequence). V was shortened by 4 bases and J by 5 bases, with 11 bases between the two germline ends. The CDR3 spans 13 residues. CDR3 protein: CASSRLGEYGYTF. The CDR3 coding sequence is TGTGCCAGTAGTAGGTTAGGCGAATATGGCTACACCTTC.

This chain links TRBV5-4 with TRBJ2-3; 10 bases are shared with TRBD2. Germline V gene sequence: CDR1 SGHNT, CDR2 YYREEE (reference sequence). Losses at the gene ends were 6 bases for V and 0 bases for J; bases not matched to a gene: 4. This CDR3 comprises 15 residues. The CDR3 protein is CASNSLAGSTDTQYF. In DNA form, the CDR3 reads TGTGCCAGCAACTCACTAGCGGGGAGCACAGATACGCAGTATTTT.

The rearrangement links TRBV7-2 to TRBJ1-1, with unresolved D. The length of the CDR3 is 16 residues. CDR1 is SGHTA and CDR2 is FQGNSA in the germline V gene. The V end was cut by 2 bases, the J end by 0 bases, with 13 bases between. This CDR3 reads CASSLSQRRVNTEAFF. The CDR3 region has the DNA TGTGCCAGCAGCTTATCCCAGCGTCGGGTGAACACTGAAGCTTTCTTT.

V usage is TRBV7-9 and J usage is TRBJ2-3; D is unclear. V was pared by 3 bases and J by 4 bases, with 5 bases between. Germline lookup yields CDR1 SEHNR and CDR2 FQNEAQ (reference sequence). This CDR3 region has 12 residues. CDR3 amino acids: CASSFRSDTQYF. CDR3 in DNA: TGTGCCAGCAGCTTTCGGTCAGATACGCAGTATTTT.

This rearrangement joins TRBV7-2 to TRBJ1-3; D uncertain. V dropped 4 bases and J dropped 0 bases, with 10 bases sitting between them. The V gene's germline CDR1 is SGHTA and CDR2 FQGNSA. The CDR3 covers 15 residues. The CDR3 DNA follows: TGTGCCAGCAGCTCTGGCCGTTTCTCTGGAAACACCATATATTTT. Its protein is CASSSGRFSGNTIYF.

The chain uses TRBV5-1 and TRBJ2-1, with 10 positions matching TRBD1. The V gene's germline CDR1 is SGHRS and CDR2 YFSETQ. This CDR3 is built from 16 residues. With V trimmed by 3 bases and J by 8 bases, 11 bases remained unmatched. The CDR3 protein is CASSWDGTGDPHEQFF. CDR3 DNA: TGCGCCAGCAGCTGGGACGGGACAGGGGACCCCCATGAGCAGTTCTTC.

The V call is TRBV4-2, the J call TRBJ2-6, with 7 nucleotides matching TRBD1. From germline, CDR1 is LGHNA and CDR2 YNFKEQ. Trimming removed 4 bases from V and 0 bases from J; junction bases left unmatched: 6. The CDR3 is 17 residues long. The CDR3 here is CASSPGQWSSGANVLTF. The CDR3 coding sequence is TGTGCCAGCAGCCCGGGACAGTGGAGCTCTGGGGCCAACGTCCTGACTTTC.

The V gene is TRBV15, the J gene TRBJ2-7; D is unclear. Per the germline V gene, CDR1 is LNHNV and CDR2 is YYDKDF (reference sequence). V was trimmed by 5 bases and J by 2 bases, leaving 16 bases between them. CDR3 length: 15 amino acids. For the CDR3, the DNA is TGTGCCACCAGCTTAGGGTGGCCCCGAACCTACGAGCAGTACTTC. It specifies CATSLGWPRTYEQYF.